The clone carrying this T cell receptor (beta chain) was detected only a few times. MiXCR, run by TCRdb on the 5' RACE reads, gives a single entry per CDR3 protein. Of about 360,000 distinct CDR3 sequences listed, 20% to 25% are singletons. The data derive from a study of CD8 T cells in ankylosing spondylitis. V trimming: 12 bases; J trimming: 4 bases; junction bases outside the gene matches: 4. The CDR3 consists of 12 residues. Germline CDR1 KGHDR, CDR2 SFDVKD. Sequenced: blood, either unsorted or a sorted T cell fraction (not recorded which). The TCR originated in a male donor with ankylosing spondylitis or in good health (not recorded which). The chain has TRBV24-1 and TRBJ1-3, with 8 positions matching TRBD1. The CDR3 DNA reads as TGTGCCGTACAGGGGGAAGGAAACACCATATATTTT. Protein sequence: CAVQGEGNTIYF.